The rows below give T cell receptor beta chains drawn from one sample of a study of blood T cells in healthy people across ages. TCRdb fed the 5' RACE reads into MiXCR, producing one record per CDR3 protein. The repertoire holds about 1 million distinct CDR3 sequences, with over 35% as singletons. Sequenced sample: blood. The receptors stem from a woman aged 55 to 70 in good health. Each CDR3 is given with its conserved first and last residue. Fields, in order: D gene, J gene, V gene, clone size, CDR3 protein, CDR3 DNA. A D gene is named only where the DNA matches it firmly. Size is omitted from some rows. Given values are once, few, many or a class for expanded clones.

D: TRBD1; J: TRBJ2-5; V: TRBV24-1; size: .; CDR3: CATSDPRGKDRAGETQYF; DNA: TGTGCCACCAGTGATCCCCGAGGAAAGGACAGGGCCGGGGAGACCCAGTACTTC
D: .; J: TRBJ1-4; V: TRBV14; size: .; CDR3: CASSPGPDGREKLFF; DNA: TGTGCCAGCAGCCCCGGGCCCGACGGACGTGAAAAACTGTTTTTT
D: .; J: TRBJ2-1; V: TRBV20-1; size: .; CDR3: CSAWSGVPSYNEQFF; DNA: TGCAGTGCCTGGTCCGGGGTCCCCTCCTACAATGAGCAGTTCTTC
D: .; J: TRBJ2-1; V: TRBV5-1; size: .; CDR3: CASSSMRLSHNEQFF; DNA: TGCGCCAGCAGCTCTATGAGACTTAGCCACAATGAGCAGTTCTTC
D: .; J: TRBJ2-1; V: TRBV28; size: .; CDR3: CASREDSYNEQFF; DNA: TGTGCCAGCAGAGAGGACAGTTACAATGAGCAGTTCTTC
D: TRBD2; J: TRBJ2-7; V: TRBV2; size: .; CDR3: CASRPGLTYNEQYF; DNA: TGTGCCAGCAGACCGGGACTAACTTACAATGAGCAGTACTTC
D: TRBD2; J: TRBJ2-1; V: TRBV15; size: .; CDR3: CATSTRLAGVQIPYNEQFF; DNA: TGTGCCACCAGCACCCGACTAGCGGGAGTTCAGATCCCCTACAATGAGCAGTTCTTC
D: .; J: TRBJ2-3; V: TRBV20-1; size: .; CDR3: CSARSPGNTQYF; DNA: TGCAGTGCTAGATCGCCAGGGAATACGCAGTATTTT
D: .; J: TRBJ2-7; V: TRBV6-6; size: .; CDR3: CASSYTAGASKEQYF; DNA: TGTGCCAGCAGTTACACCGCGGGGGCCTCTAAGGAGCAGTACTTC
D: .; J: TRBJ2-1; V: TRBV6-5; size: .; CDR3: CASSYSATGQHQETQFF; DNA: TGTGCCAGCAGTTACTCTGCTACGGGACAACACCAAGAGACCCAGTTCTTC
D: .; J: TRBJ2-5; V: TRBV5-1; size: .; CDR3: CASSSTDRRETQYF; DNA: TGCGCCAGCAGCTCAACCGACAGGAGAGAGACCCAGTACTTC
D: .; J: TRBJ2-2; V: TRBV9; size: .; CDR3: CASSPRLSSVGELFF; DNA: TGTGCCAGCAGCCCAAGACTAAGTTCTGTCGGGGAGCTGTTTTTT
D: .; J: TRBJ2-4; V: TRBV9; size: .; CDR3: CASSVGEWTGKNIQYF; DNA: TGTGCCAGCAGCGTAGGGGAGTGGACCGGCAAAAACATTCAGTACTTC
D: TRBD1; J: TRBJ1-2; V: TRBV6-1; size: .; CDR3: CASSDALTGSKGYTF; DNA: TGTGCCAGCAGTGATGCTTTGACAGGGTCGAAAGGCTACACCTTC
D: TRBD2; J: TRBJ2-1; V: TRBV3-1; size: once; CDR3: CASSLRGGRNYEQFF; DNA: TGTGCCAGCAGCCTCCGGGGAGGGAGGAATTATGAGCAGTTCTTC
D: TRBD2; J: TRBJ2-7; V: TRBV27; size: few; CDR3: CASSYTGTSGIYEQYF; DNA: TGTGCCAGCAGCTACACCGGGACTAGCGGGATCTACGAGCAGTACTTC
D: .; J: TRBJ2-3; V: TRBV28; size: many; CDR3: CASRTGDTQYF; DNA: TGTGCCAGTCGGACGGGCGATACGCAGTATTTT
D: TRBD1; J: TRBJ1-3; V: TRBV7-6; size: .; CDR3: CASSLGQGPGNTIYF; DNA: TGTGCCAGCAGCTTGGGACAGGGCCCAGGAAACACCATATATTTT
D: .; J: TRBJ1-5; V: TRBV7-2; size: few; CDR3: CASSIGDRLIDNQPQHF; DNA: TGTGCCAGCAGCATAGGGGACCGGTTGATTGATAATCAGCCCCAGCATTTT
D: .; J: TRBJ2-7; V: TRBV12-5; size: few; CDR3: CASAHGGYEQYF; DNA: TGTGCTAGTGCCCACGGGGGCTACGAGCAGTACTTC
D: TRBD2; J: TRBJ2-5; V: TRBV20-1; size: .; CDR3: CSAKDGGEGETQYF; DNA: TGCAGTGCTAAAGACGGGGGGGAAGGTGAGACCCAGTACTTC
D: .; J: TRBJ2-7; V: TRBV12-3/TRBV12-4; size: .; CDR3: CASSSSDRRTYEQYF; DNA: .
D: .; J: TRBJ1-5; V: TRBV20-1; size: .; CDR3: CSATGDKYSNQPQHF; DNA: TGCAGTGCTACGGGGGACAAGTATAGCAATCAGCCCCAGCATTTT
D: TRBD2; J: TRBJ2-1; V: TRBV6-5; size: .; CDR3: CASSSPGLAGVSNEQFF; DNA: TGTGCCAGCAGTTCTCCGGGACTAGCGGGAGTTTCGAATGAGCAGTTCTTC
D: TRBD2; J: TRBJ2-1; V: TRBV28; size: .; CDR3: CASRRASGGTYNEQFF; DNA: TGTGCCAGCAGACGGGCTAGCGGGGGTACCTACAATGAGCAGTTCTTC
D: TRBD2; J: TRBJ2-1; V: TRBV3-1; size: once; CDR3: CASSQEGLAGEGNEQFF; DNA: TGTGCCAGCAGCCAAGAGGGACTAGCGGGAGAGGGAAATGAGCAGTTCTTC
D: .; J: TRBJ2-7; V: TRBV7-9; size: few; CDR3: CASSFRGVDGAYEQYF; DNA: TGTGCCAGCAGCTTCAGAGGGGTGGATGGGGCCTACGAGCAGTACTTC
D: .; J: TRBJ2-7; V: TRBV29-1; size: .; CDR3: CSVSPGYGHEQYF; DNA: TGCAGCGTTTCGCCTGGGTACGGCCACGAGCAGTACTTC
D: .; J: TRBJ2-3; V: TRBV11-2; size: few; CDR3: CASSLGDIGTDTQYF; DNA: TGTGCCAGCAGCTTAGGGGACATCGGCACAGATACGCAGTATTTT
D: TRBD2; J: TRBJ2-7; V: TRBV15; size: .; CDR3: CATSPLPAGVVEQYF; DNA: TGTGCCACCAGTCCCCTGCCCGCGGGAGTGGTCGAGCAGTACTTC
D: .; J: TRBJ2-7; V: TRBV29-1; size: .; CDR3: CSVVGLAPSSYEQYF; DNA: TGCAGCGTGGTGGGGCTAGCGCCAAGCTCCTACGAGCAGTACTTC
D: TRBD2; J: TRBJ2-7; V: TRBV4-1; size: .; CDR3: CASSLSGSPHNEQYF; DNA: TGCGCCAGCAGCCTTAGCGGGAGTCCCCACAATGAGCAGTACTTC
D: .; J: TRBJ2-3; V: TRBV21-1; size: few; CDR3: CASSPGTSGRSRSTDTQYF; DNA: TGTGCCAGCAGCCCCGGGACTAGCGGGAGGAGCCGTAGCACAGATACGCAGTATTTT
D: TRBD1; J: TRBJ2-7; V: TRBV28; size: .; CDR3: CASKAGTGGREQYF; DNA: TGTGCCAGCAAAGCCGGGACAGGGGGCAGAGAGCAGTACTTC
D: TRBD2; J: TRBJ2-1; V: TRBV11-1; size: .; CDR3: CTSSRRLAGAGNEQFF; DNA: TGTACCAGCAGCCGCCGACTAGCGGGAGCGGGCAATGAGCAGTTCTTC
D: .; J: TRBJ2-3; V: TRBV28; size: .; CDR3: CASSEEGLGEDTQYF; DNA: TGTGCCAGCAGTGAAGAGGGACTCGGGGAAGATACGCAGTATTTT
D: TRBD2; J: TRBJ2-7; V: TRBV11-2; size: once; CDR3: CASSAQSSGSVFEQYF; DNA: TGTGCCAGCAGCGCCCAATCTAGCGGGAGTGTCTTCGAGCAGTACTTC
D: TRBD2; J: TRBJ2-7; V: TRBV3-1; size: .; CDR3: CASSPPGLAHEQYF; DNA: TGTGCCAGCAGCCCTCCGGGACTAGCCCACGAGCAGTACTTC
D: .; J: TRBJ2-1; V: TRBV20-1; size: .; CDR3: CSATSFSGTFNEQFF; DNA: TGCAGTGCTACCTCTTTTTCGGGGACCTTCAATGAGCAGTTCTTC
D: TRBD2; J: TRBJ2-7; V: TRBV6-5; size: .; CDR3: CASVGLAGSYEQYF; DNA: TGTGCCAGCGTGGGACTAGCGGGTTCCTACGAGCAGTACTTC
D: TRBD2; J: TRBJ2-3; V: TRBV4-1; size: .; CDR3: CASSQDRSGSTDTQYF; DNA: TGCGCCAGCAGCCAAGATCGTAGCGGGAGCACAGATACGCAGTATTTT
D: .; J: TRBJ2-2; V: TRBV24-1; size: .; CDR3: CATSDLTGTGLTGELFF; DNA: TGTGCCACCAGTGATTTGACCGGGACTGGCCTCACCGGGGAGCTGTTTTTT
D: TRBD1; J: TRBJ2-7; V: TRBV7-3; size: .; CDR3: CASSPTGGSSYEQYF; DNA: TGTGCCAGCAGCCCAACAGGGGGCTCCTCCTACGAGCAGTACTTC
D: TRBD2; J: TRBJ2-5; V: TRBV5-1; size: few; CDR3: CASSGTSGSMETQYF; DNA: TGCGCCAGCAGCGGGACTAGCGGGAGTATGGAGACCCAGTACTTC
D: .; J: TRBJ2-6; V: TRBV7-2; size: few; CDR3: CASSLSVSGANALTF; DNA: TGTGCCAGCAGCTTATCGGTCTCTGGGGCCAACGCCCTGACTTTC
D: .; J: TRBJ2-1; V: TRBV5-5; size: .; CDR3: CVSSLAPGDNEQFF; DNA: TGTGTCAGCAGCTTGGCCCCAGGCGACAATGAGCAGTTCTTC
D: .; J: TRBJ2-3; V: TRBV5-6; size: .; CDR3: CASSTEGTLGTQYF; DNA: TGTGCCAGCAGCACCGAGGGCACACTGGGTACGCAGTATTTT
D: .; J: TRBJ2-7; V: TRBV29-1; size: few; CDR3: CSAAWGPYEQYF; DNA: TGCAGCGCCGCTTGGGGGCCCTACGAGCAGTACTTC